This T cell receptor (beta chain) was observed in a study of identifying expanded T cells in peripheral blood. As regards this clone: What it binds is unknown.

Study-wide results and caveats: Clone count variance between roughly two-week samples rose with total template count. Differentially abundant clones: roughly 1.2 between replicates, 16.4 at roughly 13 days, approximately 19 at four.

There are 14 residues in the CDR3. V lost 7 bases and J lost 6; bases outside the gene matches: 9. Germline CDR1 LNHDA, CDR2 SQIVND (reference sequence). The assay was immunoSEQ multiplex PCR, and TCRdb's table has in-frame clones only and misses some. This table has about 53,000 clones, about four fifths appearing once. No infections or other immune events were documented during collection. The chain employs TRBV19 and TRBJ1-1, with 9 nucleotides matching TRBD1. The sequenced sample was blood. The TCR was taken from a person aged 18 to 70 in good health. CDR3 in DNA: TGTGCCAGTATCAGACCGGGACAGGGCCCTGAAGCTTTCTTT. Translation: CASIRPGQGPEAFF.